This TCR beta chain originates from a study of CD8 T cells in ankylosing spondylitis. Using quantitative 5'-RACE with molecular barcodes, the authors made TCR beta libraries. MiXCR, run by TCRdb on the 5' RACE reads, gives a single entry per CDR3 protein. This sample has 670,000 or so distinct CDR3 sequences, with 15% to 20% found just once. Worth noting for this clonotype: Its specificity is unknown.

Germline CDR1 DFQATT, CDR2 SNEGSKA (reference sequence). The CDR3 loop spans 13 amino acids. Trimming removed 5 bases from V and 0 bases from J, with 8 bases in between. Study-level points and caveats: Clones linked to disease were reported to show significant enrichment in matched ankylosing spondylitis synovial fluid. Ankylosing spondylitis blood appeared to carry a characteristic TCR beta motif of several highly homologous variants. Some motif variants were previously reported in reactive arthritis synovial fluid and blood.

The chain is built from TRBV20-1 and TRBJ1-5, with D hard to call. The sample taken for sequencing was blood, either unsorted or a sorted T cell fraction (not recorded which). The receptor was isolated from a male donor with ankylosing spondylitis. For the CDR3, the DNA is TGCAGTGCTCACACTAATAGCAATCAGCCCCAGCATTTT. Translating it yields CSAHTNSNQPQHF.